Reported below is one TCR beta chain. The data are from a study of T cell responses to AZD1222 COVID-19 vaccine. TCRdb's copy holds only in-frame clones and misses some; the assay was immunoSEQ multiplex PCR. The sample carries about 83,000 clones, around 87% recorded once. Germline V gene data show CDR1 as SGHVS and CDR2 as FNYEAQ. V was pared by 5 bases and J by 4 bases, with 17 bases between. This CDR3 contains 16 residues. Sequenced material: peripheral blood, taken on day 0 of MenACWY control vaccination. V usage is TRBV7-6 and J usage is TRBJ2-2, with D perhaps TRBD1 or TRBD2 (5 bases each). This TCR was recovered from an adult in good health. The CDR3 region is CASSAQTGTATGELFF. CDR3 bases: TGTGCCAGCAGCGCCCAAACCGGGACGGCCACCGGGGAGCTGTTTTTT.